This TCR beta chain was identified during a study of cytomegalovirus exposure and HLA in healthy donors. Turning to this clone: Antigen specificity is unknown.

The PCR made use of 60 Vbeta and 13 Jbeta primers. Assay: immunoSEQ multiplex PCR; the TCRdb copy retains only in-frame clones and omits some. The top ten hold approximately 5.4% of the sample, which has roughly 97,000 clones, approximately 85% seen once. The study's findings and limits: Trimming of TCR beta V- and J-genes showed a link, identified in a later analysis, to a missense DCLRE1C variant. TCR beta chains associated with HLA were, in a later analysis, more clonally expanded than equally common others.

This CDR3 spans 14 amino acids. Trimming cost V 4 bases and J 8 bases; bases outside gene matches: 7. Germline CDR1 is MNHEY and CDR2 is SVGAGI. The chain carries TRBV6-5 and TRBJ1-4; 7 positions agree with TRBD1. The TCR comes from a middle-aged man in good health and CMV-seropositive. The material sequenced was PBMCs. The CDR3, as DNA: TGTGCCAGCAGTTGGGACAGTAAAGGAGAAAAACTGTTTTTT. Translated: CASSWDSKGEKLFF.